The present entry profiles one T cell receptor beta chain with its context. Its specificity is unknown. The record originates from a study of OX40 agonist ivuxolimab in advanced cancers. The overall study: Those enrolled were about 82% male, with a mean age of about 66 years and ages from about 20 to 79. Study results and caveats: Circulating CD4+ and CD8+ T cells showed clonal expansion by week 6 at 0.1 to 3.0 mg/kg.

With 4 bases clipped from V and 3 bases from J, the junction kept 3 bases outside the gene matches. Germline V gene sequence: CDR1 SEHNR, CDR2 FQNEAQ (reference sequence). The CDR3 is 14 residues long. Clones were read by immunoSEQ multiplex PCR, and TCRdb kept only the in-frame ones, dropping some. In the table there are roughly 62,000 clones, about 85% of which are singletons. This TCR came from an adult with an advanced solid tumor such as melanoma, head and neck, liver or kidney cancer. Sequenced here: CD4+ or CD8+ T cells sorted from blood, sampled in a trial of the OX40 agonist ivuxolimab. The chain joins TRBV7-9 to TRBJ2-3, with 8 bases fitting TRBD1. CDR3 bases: TGTGCCAGCAGCTGGGGACAGGATACAGATACGCAGTATTTT. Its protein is CASSWGQDTDTQYF.